Here is one T cell receptor (beta chain) with its context. The antigen is unknown. Per germline, CDR1 MNHEY and CDR2 SMNVEV (reference sequence). V was cut by 6 bases and J by 5 bases, with 20 bases left in between. The CDR3 runs to 15 residues. These data belong to a study of blood T cells in healthy people across ages. Together with a sample-barcoded 5' primer, a J-beta primer mix was included in a second PCR lasting roughly 6 to 12 cycles. Each cDNA molecule received a tag from a template-switch adaptor that had 12 random nucleotides. One entry per CDR3 protein results from TCRdb running MiXCR on the 5' RACE reads. The data contain some 780,000 distinct CDR3 sequences, just over 55% of them singletons. Whole-study findings and limits: The study could not conclusively compare naive and antigen-experienced cells, given its unsorted PBMCs. Fewer expanded clones and more diversity marked long-lived versus aged donors. Researchers judged that diversity estimates from one million T cells fell short of true values.

The sequence was collected from a man aged 35-49 years in good health. The chain employs TRBV27 and TRBJ2-7, with a possible D match to TRBD2 (5 bases). Sequenced input: blood. CDR3 residues: CASRPTPRGGDEQYF. Written as DNA, the CDR3 is TGTGCCAGCAGACCCACCCCCAGAGGAGGCGACGAGCAGTACTTC.